The entry below describes one TCR beta chain. Unmatched junction bases numbered 8, after V lost 4 bases and J lost 6 bases. Germline V CDR1 and CDR2: SGHTA, FQGNSA. CDR3 size: 16 residues. This sample stems from a study of blood T cell repertoires in COVID-19. Study context: COVID-19 samples, acute and convalescent, were from the United States, Italy and Spain.

Methods used by the authors: Amplification from reference gene primers served as the basis for estimated nucleated cell counts. Sequencing used immunoSEQ multiplex PCR; TCRdb keeps in-frame clones, though not all of them. D and trimming were read from the DNA, whereas the V and J calls and clone size are those reported in that table. The sample has approximately 26,000 clones; around 90% are singletons. This receptor was identified in a man between 65 and 85 years old with active COVID-19. Sequenced input: peripheral blood. The chain combines TRBV7-2 with TRBJ2-3; TRBD1 matches at 12 bases. The DNA for the CDR3 is TGTGCCAGCAGCTCGAGGGGGACAGGGGGCCGGGATACGCAGTATTTT. Its protein is CASSSRGTGGRDTQYF.